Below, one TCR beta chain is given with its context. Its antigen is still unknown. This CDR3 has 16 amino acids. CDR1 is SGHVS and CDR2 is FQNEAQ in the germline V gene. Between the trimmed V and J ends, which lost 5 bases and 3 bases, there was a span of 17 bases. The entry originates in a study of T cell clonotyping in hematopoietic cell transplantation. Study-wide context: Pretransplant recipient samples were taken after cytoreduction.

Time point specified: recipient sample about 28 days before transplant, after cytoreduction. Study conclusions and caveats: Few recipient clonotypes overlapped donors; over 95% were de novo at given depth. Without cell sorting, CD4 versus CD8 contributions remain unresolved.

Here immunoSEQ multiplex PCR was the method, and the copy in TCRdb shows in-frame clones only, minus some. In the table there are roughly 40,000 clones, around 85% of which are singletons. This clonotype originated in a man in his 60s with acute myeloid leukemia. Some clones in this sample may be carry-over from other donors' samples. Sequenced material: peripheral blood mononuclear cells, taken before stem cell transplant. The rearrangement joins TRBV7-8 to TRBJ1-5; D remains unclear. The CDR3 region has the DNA TGTGCCAGCAGCCCTCAGACCCAGCGGGACAATCAGCCCCAGCATTTT. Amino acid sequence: CASSPQTQRDNQPQHF.